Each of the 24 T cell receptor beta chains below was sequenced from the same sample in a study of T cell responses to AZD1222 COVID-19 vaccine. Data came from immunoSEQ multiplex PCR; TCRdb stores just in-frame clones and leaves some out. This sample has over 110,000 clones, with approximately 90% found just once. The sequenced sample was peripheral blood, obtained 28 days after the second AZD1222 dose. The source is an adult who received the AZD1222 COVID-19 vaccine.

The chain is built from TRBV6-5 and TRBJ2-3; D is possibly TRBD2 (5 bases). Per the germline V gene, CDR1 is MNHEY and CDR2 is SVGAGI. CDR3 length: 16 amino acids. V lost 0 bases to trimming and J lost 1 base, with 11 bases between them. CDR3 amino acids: CASSYSKVGGTDTQYF. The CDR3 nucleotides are TGTGCCAGCAGTTACTCGAAAGTCGGGGGCACAGATACGCAGTATTTT.

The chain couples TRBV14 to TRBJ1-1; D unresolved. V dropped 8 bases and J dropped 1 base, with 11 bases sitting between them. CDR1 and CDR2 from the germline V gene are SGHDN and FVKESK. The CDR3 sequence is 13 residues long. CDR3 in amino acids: CASRYGWNTEAFF. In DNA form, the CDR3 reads TGTGCCAGCCGCTATGGGTGGAACACTGAAGCTTTCTTT.

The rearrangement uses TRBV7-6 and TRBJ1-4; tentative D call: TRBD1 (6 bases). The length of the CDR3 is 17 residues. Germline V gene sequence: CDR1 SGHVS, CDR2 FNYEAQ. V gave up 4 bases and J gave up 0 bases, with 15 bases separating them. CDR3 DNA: TGTGCCAGCAGCTCCGGGAGGGGGACAACAACTAATGAAAAACTGTTTTTT. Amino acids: CASSSGRGTTTNEKLFF.

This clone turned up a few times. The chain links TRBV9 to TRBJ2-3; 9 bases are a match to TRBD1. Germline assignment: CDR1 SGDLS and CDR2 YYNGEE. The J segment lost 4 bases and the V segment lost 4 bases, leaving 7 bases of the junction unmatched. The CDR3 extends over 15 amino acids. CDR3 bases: TGTGCCAGCAGCCCGGAGGGACAGGGTGCAGATACGCAGTATTTT. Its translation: CASSPEGQGADTQYF. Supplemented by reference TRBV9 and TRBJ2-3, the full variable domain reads DSGVTQTPKHLITATGQRVTLRCSPRSGDLSVYWYQQSLDQGLQFLIQYYNGEERAKGNILERFSAQQFPDLHSELNLSSLELGDSALYFCASSPEGQGADTQYFGPGTRLTVL.

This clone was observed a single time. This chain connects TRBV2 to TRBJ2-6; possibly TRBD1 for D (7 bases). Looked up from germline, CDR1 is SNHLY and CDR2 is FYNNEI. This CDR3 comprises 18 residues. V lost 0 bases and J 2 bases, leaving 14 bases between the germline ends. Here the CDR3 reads CASSEALQGGPGANVLTF. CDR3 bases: TGTGCCAGCAGTGAAGCGCTTCAGGGGGGCCCTGGGGCCAACGTCCTGACTTTC.

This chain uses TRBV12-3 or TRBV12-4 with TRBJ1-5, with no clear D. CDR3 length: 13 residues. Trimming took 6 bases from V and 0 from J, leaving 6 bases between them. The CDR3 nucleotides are TGTGCCAGCAGCCGATATAGCAATCAGCCCCAGCATTTT. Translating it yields CASSRYSNQPQHF.

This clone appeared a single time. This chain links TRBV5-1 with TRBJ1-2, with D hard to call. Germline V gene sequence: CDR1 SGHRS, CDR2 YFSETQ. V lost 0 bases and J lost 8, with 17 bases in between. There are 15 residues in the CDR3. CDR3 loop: CASSLGNGPLVGYTF. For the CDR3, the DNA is TGCGCCAGCAGCTTGGGCAACGGGCCCCTCGTAGGCTACACCTTC.

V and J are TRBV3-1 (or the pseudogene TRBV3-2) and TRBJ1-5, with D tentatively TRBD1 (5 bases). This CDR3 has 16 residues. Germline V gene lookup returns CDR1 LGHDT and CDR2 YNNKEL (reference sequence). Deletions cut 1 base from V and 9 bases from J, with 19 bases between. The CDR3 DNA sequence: TGTGCCAGCAGCCAAGGAAATTCAGGGCACGGGCGGCCCCAGCATTTT. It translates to CASSQGNSGHGRPQHF.

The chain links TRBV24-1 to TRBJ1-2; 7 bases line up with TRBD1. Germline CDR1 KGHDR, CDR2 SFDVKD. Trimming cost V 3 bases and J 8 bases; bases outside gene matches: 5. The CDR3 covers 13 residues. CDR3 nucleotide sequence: TGTGCCACCAGTGATAGACAGGGCGACGGCTACACCTTC. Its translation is CATSDRQGDGYTF.

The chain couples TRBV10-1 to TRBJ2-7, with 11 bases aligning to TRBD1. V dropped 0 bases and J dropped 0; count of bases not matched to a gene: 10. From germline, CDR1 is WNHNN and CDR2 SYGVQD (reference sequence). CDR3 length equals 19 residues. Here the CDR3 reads CASSESSILGQGASYEQYV. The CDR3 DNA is TGCGCCAGCAGTGAGTCCTCGATTTTAGGACAGGGGGCCTCCTACGAGCAGTACGTC.

CDR3 nucleotide sequence: TGTGCCAGCAGCGATCAGGGGTTGGGAACTGAAGCTTTCTTT. The encoded protein is CASSDQGLGTEAFF. V is TRBV5-6 and J is TRBJ1-1, with D perhaps matching TRBD1 (6 bases). Trimming removed 4 bases at V and 5 bases at J, with 15 bases between. CDR1 is SGHDT and CDR2 is YYEEEE in the germline V gene. The CDR3 totals 14 residues.

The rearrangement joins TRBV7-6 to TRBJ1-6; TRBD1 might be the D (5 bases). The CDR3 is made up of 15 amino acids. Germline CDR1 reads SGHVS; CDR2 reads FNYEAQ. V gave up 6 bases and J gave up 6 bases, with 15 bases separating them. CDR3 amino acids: CASSPSGLPNSPLHF. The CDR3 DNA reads TGTGCCAGCAGTCCTTCGGGACTCCCTAATTCACCCCTCCACTTT.

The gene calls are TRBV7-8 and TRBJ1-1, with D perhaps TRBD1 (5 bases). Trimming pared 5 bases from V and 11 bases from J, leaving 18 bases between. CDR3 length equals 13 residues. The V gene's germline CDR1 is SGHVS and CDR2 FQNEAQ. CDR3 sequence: CASSGAGATLAFF. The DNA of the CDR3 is TGTGCCAGCAGCGGGGCAGGCGCTACACTTGCTTTCTTT.

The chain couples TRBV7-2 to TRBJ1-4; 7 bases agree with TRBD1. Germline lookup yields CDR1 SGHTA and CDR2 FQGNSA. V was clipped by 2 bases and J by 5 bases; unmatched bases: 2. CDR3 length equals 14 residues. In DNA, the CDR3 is TGTGCCAGCAGCTTAAACAGGGGAAATGAAAAACTGTTTTTT. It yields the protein CASSLNRGNEKLFF.

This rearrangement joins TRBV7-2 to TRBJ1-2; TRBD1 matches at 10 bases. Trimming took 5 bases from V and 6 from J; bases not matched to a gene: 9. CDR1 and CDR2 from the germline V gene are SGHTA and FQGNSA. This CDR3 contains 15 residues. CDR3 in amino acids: CASSLLSGQGNGYTF. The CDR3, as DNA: TGTGCCAGCAGCCTCCTGTCGGGACAGGGGAATGGCTACACCTTC.

The CDR3 nucleotides are TGTGCCAGCAGTGACGGAAGCGAGGGCTCCTACAATGAGCAGTTCTTC. Amino acid sequence: CASSDGSEGSYNEQFF. J is TRBJ2-1 and V is TRBV6-4; D is perhaps TRBD2 (5 bases). Trimming removed 2 bases at V and 0 bases at J, with 11 bases between. Germline V lookup: CDR1 MRHNA, CDR2 SNTAGT. This CDR3 comprises 16 residues.

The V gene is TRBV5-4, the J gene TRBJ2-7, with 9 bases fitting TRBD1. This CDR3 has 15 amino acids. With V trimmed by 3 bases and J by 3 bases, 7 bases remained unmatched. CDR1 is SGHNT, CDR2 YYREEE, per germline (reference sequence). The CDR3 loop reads CASSSTGTGFYEQYV. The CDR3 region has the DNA TGTGCCAGCAGCTCAACCGGGACAGGGTTCTACGAGCAGTACGTC.

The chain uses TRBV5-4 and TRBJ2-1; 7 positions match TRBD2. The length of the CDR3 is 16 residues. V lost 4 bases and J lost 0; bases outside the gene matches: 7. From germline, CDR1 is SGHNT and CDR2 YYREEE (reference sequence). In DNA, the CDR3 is TGTGCCAGCAGCCAAGGGACTACCCGCTCCTACAATGAGCAGTTCTTC. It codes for CASSQGTTRSYNEQFF.

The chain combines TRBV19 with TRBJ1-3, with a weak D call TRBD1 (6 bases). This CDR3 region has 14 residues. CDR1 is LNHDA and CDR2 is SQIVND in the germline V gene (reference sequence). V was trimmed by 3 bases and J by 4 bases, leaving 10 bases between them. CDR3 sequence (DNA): TGTGCCAGTAGTATCACAGGGCCCGGAAACACCATATATTTT. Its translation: CASSITGPGNTIYF. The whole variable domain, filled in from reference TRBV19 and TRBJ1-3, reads DGGITQSPKYLFRKEGQNVTLSCEQNLNHDAMYWYRQDPGQGLRLIYYSQIVNDFQKGDIAEGYSVSREKKESFPLTVTSAQKNPTAFYLCASSITGPGNTIYFGEGSWLTVV.

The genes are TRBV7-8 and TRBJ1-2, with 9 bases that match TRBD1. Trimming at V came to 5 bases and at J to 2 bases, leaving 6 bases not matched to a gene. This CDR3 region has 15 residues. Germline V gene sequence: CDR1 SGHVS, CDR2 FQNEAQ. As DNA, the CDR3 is TGTGCCAGCAGCGCCCGGGACAGGGACAACTATGGCTACACCTTC. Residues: CASSARDRDNYGYTF.

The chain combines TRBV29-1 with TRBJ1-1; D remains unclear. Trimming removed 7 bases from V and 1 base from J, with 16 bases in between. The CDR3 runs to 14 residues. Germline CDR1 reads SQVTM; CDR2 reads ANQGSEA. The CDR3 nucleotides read TGCAGCGGTCGGTCCAGGATATCGAACACTGAAGCTTTCTTT. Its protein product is CSGRSRISNTEAFF.

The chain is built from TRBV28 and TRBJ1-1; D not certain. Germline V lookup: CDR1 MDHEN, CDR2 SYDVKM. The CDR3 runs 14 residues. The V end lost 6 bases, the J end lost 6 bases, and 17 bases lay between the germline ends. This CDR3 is CASSLDPRTAEAFF. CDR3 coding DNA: TGTGCCAGCAGCCTAGATCCCCGAACGGCTGAAGCTTTCTTT.

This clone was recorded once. The CDR3 DNA is TGTGCCAGCAGCTCGGGGGAAGGGGGCTACACCTTC. Translating gives CASSSGEGGYTF. The rearrangement joins TRBV7-9 to TRBJ1-2; tentative D call: TRBD1 (5 bases). Trimming took 4 bases from V and 8 from J, leaving 11 bases between them. The CDR3 totals 12 residues. Germline V lookup: CDR1 SEHNR, CDR2 FQNEAQ (reference sequence).

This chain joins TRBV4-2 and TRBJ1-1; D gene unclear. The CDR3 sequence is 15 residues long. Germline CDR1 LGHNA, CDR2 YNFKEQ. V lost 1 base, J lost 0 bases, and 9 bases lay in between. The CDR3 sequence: CASSQVTVMNTEAFF. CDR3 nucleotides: TGTGCCAGCAGCCAAGTGACTGTTATGAACACTGAAGCTTTCTTT.